This TCR beta chain was identified during a study of shared clonotypes between healthy human individuals. TCRdb's copy holds only in-frame clones and misses some; the assay was immunoSEQ multiplex PCR. The sample has a few hundred thousand clones; 95% to 98% are singletons. The CDR3 has 16 residues. Trimming removed 2 bases at V and 2 bases at J, with 15 bases between. Germline values: CDR1 MDHEN, CDR2 SYDVKM. Source material: naive CD4+ T cells sorted from blood. The sample's subset: CD45RA+ positively selected. The source is a woman in her 30s in good health. The rearrangement joins TRBV28 to TRBJ1-2; D gene unclear. The CDR3 sequence: CASSLDTYEINYGYTF. The DNA of the CDR3 is TGTGCCAGCAGTTTAGACACCTATGAGATAAACTATGGCTACACCTTC.